The present TCR beta chain was sequenced within a study of blood T cells in healthy people across ages. Using a J-beta primer mix together with a sample-barcoded 5' primer, a second PCR was run for roughly 6 to 11 cycles. TCRdb re-called the 5' RACE reads through MiXCR, storing one row per CDR3 protein. The sample contains about 1.4 million distinct CDR3 sequences, around 55% of which appear only once. This clonotype was counted between two and nine times. CDR1 and CDR2 (germline): DFQATT, SNEGSKA (reference sequence). Trimming shortened V by 3 bases and J by 5 bases, and 17 bases separated the two germline ends. The CDR3 has 15 residues.

The chain links TRBV20-1 to TRBJ2-4; either TRBD1 or TRBD2 may supply D (5 bases each). The sequenced sample was blood. This sequence was found in a man aged 18-30 years in good health. The CDR3 sequence is CSARGAGTGQNIQYF. CDR3 sequence (DNA): TGCAGTGCTAGGGGTGCCGGGACGGGTCAAAACATTCAGTACTTC.